These 27 T cell receptor beta chains came from one sample sequenced in a study of blood T cell repertoires in COVID-19. Sequencing used immunoSEQ multiplex PCR; TCRdb keeps in-frame clones, though not all of them. The sample lists about 160,000 clones, 84% occurring once. The specimen was peripheral blood. All receptors come from a woman aged 80 or older with acute or convalescent COVID-19.

This chain joins TRBV7-8 and TRBJ2-1, with TRBD2 matching 11 bases. V dropped 3 bases and J dropped 7; count of bases not matched to a gene: 14. The CDR3 extends over 18 amino acids. Germline CDR1 and CDR2: SGHVS and FQNEAQ. The DNA for the CDR3 is TGTGCCAGCAGCTTTATCCTAGCGGGGGGTTCTGCGAAAAATGAGCAGTTCTTC. It is translated as CASSFILAGGSAKNEQFF.

This chain joins TRBV11-2 and TRBJ2-5; TRBD2 aligns across 13 bases. Looked up from germline, CDR1 is SGHAT and CDR2 is FQNNGV. V shed 5 bases, J shed 5 bases, and the junction held 11 bases outside the gene matches. The CDR3 length is 17 residues. The CDR3 region is CASSPTFGLAGEETQYF. The DNA of the CDR3 is TGTGCCAGCAGCCCAACCTTTGGACTAGCGGGAGAGGAGACCCAGTACTTC. The full variable domain, its missing parts supplied by reference TRBV11-2 and TRBJ2-5, is EAGVAQSPRYKIIEKRQSVAFWCNPISGHATLYWYQQILGQGPKLLIQFQNNGVVDDSQLPKDRFSAERLKGVDSTLKIQPAKLEDSAVYLCASSPTFGLAGEETQYFGPGTRLLVL.

The chain has TRBV9 and TRBJ2-1, with D possibly TRBD2 on 6 matching bases. V was shortened by 6 bases and J by 5 bases, with 12 bases between the two germline ends. Germline V gives CDR1 SGDLS, CDR2 YYNGEE. The CDR3 is 13 residues long. CDR3: CASTGDLHNEQFF. CDR3 bases: TGTGCCAGCACCGGGGACTTACACAATGAGCAGTTCTTC.

The chain employs TRBV27 and TRBJ1-1; D not resolved. This CDR3 has 14 residues. Trimming left V 6 bases short and J 10 bases short, with 21 bases between. From germline, CDR1 is MNHEY and CDR2 SMNVEV (reference sequence). The CDR3 loop reads CASSLGRPGGGAFF. For the CDR3, the DNA is TGTGCCAGCAGCCTAGGGAGACCCGGCGGTGGAGCTTTCTTT.

In DNA, the CDR3 is TGTGCCAGCAGCCCACTTACAGGGGGTGGCTACACCTTC. It yields the protein CASSPLTGGGYTF. The chain couples TRBV6-6 to TRBJ1-2; 8 positions agree with TRBD1. Germline V gene lookup returns CDR1 MNHNY and CDR2 SVGAGI (reference sequence). V shed 6 bases and J 7 bases; nucleotides not matched to a gene: 7. The CDR3 totals 13 residues.

This rearrangement joins TRBV6-5 to TRBJ1-6, with D maybe TRBD1 (5 bases). Trimming left V 6 bases short and J 4 bases short, with 13 bases between. Germline V gives CDR1 MNHEY, CDR2 SVGAGI. This CDR3 spans 15 amino acids. Written as DNA, the CDR3 is TGTGCCAGCAGCTCTGGGGGGATTTATAATTCACCCCTCCACTTT. This translates into CASSSGGIYNSPLHF.

The CDR3 DNA follows: TGTGCCAGCAGGAAGGACAGGGAACTGCCCTACGAGCAGTACTTC. Its protein is CASRKDRELPYEQYF. V usage is TRBV6-5 and J usage is TRBJ2-7, with 8 bases aligning to TRBD1. The CDR3 has 15 amino acids. Germline V gene sequence: CDR1 MNHEY, CDR2 SVGAGI. V shed 6 bases, J shed 2 bases, and the junction held 9 bases outside the gene matches.

The chain is built from TRBV6-2 or TRBV6-3 and TRBJ1-2; D perhaps matches TRBD1 (5 bases). This CDR3 is built from 16 residues. The germline gives CDR1 MNHEY, CDR2 SVGEGT. Between the trimmed V and J ends, which lost 2 bases and 8 bases, there was a span of 21 bases. CDR3 coding DNA: TGTGCCAGCAGTTACCCGACGAGAAAGGTGCGGGACGGCTACACCTTC. Amino acid sequence: CASSYPTRKVRDGYTF.

The V and J genes are TRBV28 and TRBJ1-6; the match to TRBD1 covers 8 bases. The ends lost 8 bases at V and 15 bases at J; junction bases unmatched: 15. Per the germline V gene, CDR1 is MDHEN and CDR2 is SYDVKM. The CDR3 has 14 amino acids. The CDR3 is CASGTLVSGQVLHF. CDR3 in DNA: TGTGCCAGCGGAACGCTGGTATCGGGACAGGTCCTCCACTTT.

The V and J genes are TRBV9 and TRBJ1-3; D is unclear. The germline V gene encodes CDR1 SGDLS and CDR2 YYNGEE. This CDR3 has 15 amino acids. With 0 bases removed from V and 4 bases from J, the gap between germline ends came to 11 bases. The DNA for the CDR3 is TGTGCCAGCAGCGTAGCCGAGGGCCGGGGAAACACCATATATTTT. Amino acid sequence: CASSVAEGRGNTIYF. The full variable domain, completed using reference TRBV9 and TRBJ1-3, is DSGVTQTPKHLITATGQRVTLRCSPRSGDLSVYWYQQSLDQGLQFLIQYYNGEERAKGNILERFSAQQFPDLHSELNLSSLELGDSALYFCASSVAEGRGNTIYFGEGSWLTVV.

This clone appeared a few times. The chain recombines TRBV30 with TRBJ1-2; no reliable D call. The ends were cut back, 4 bases at V and 4 bases at J, with 10 bases in the middle. CDR1 and CDR2 (germline): GTSNPN, SVGIG (reference sequence). The CDR3 consists of 12 residues. The CDR3 protein is CAWIEGVYGYTF. The CDR3 DNA reads TGTGCCTGGATCGAGGGAGTCTATGGCTACACCTTC.

This chain links TRBV4-2 with TRBJ1-1, with a weak D call TRBD1 (6 bases). Germline V gene lookup returns CDR1 LGHNA and CDR2 YNFKEQ. The CDR3 is made up of 14 amino acids. V was pared by 3 bases and J by 5 bases, with 13 bases between. The DNA of the CDR3 is TGTGCCAGCAGCCATCCCCTCGGACAGACTGAAGCTTTCTTT. Residues: CASSHPLGQTEAFF.

The CDR3 protein is CASSRGQEIYNEQFF. The CDR3 region has the DNA TGTGCCAGCAGTCGCGGACAGGAGATCTACAATGAGCAGTTCTTC. The chain combines TRBV5-5 with TRBJ2-1; 7 nucleotides line up with TRBD1. This CDR3 comprises 15 residues. The J segment lost 3 bases and the V segment lost 5 bases, leaving 8 bases of the junction unmatched. Germline V gives CDR1 SGHKS, CDR2 YYEKEE (reference sequence).

The V gene is TRBV5-8, the J gene TRBJ2-1; the D gene is possibly TRBD1 (6 bases). Germline V lookup: CDR1 SGHTS, CDR2 YDEGEE. The CDR3 covers 15 residues. V was cut by 1 base and J by 8 bases, with 16 bases left in between. In DNA, the CDR3 is TGTGCCAGCAGCTTGCGGGACAAACATAGGGATGAGCAGTTCTTC. Its protein product is CASSLRDKHRDEQFF.

This clone has only a few counts. The V gene is TRBV10-3, the J gene TRBJ2-7; 11 nucleotides align to TRBD2. After removal of 2 bases from V and 4 bases from J, the junction contained 7 bases not matched to a gene. CDR3 length equals 16 residues. Germline loops: CDR1 ENHRY, CDR2 SYGVKD. The DNA of the CDR3 is TGTGCCATCAGTGAGGCGGCTAGCGGGAGGCCATACGAGCAGTACTTC. This sequence encodes CAISEAASGRPYEQYF.

The J gene is TRBJ2-7, the V gene TRBV28, with 7 bases fitting TRBD1. There are 11 residues in the CDR3. Germline trimming cut 8 bases from V and 4 bases from J; bases unmatched to any gene: 2. CDR1 is MDHEN and CDR2 is SYDVKM in the germline V gene. This CDR3 reads CASRGQYEQYF. CDR3 nucleotide sequence: TGTGCCAGCCGGGGACAGTACGAGCAGTACTTC.

This sequence joins TRBV5-1 and TRBJ2-2; TRBD2 matches 9 bases. After removal of 4 bases from V and 0 bases from J, the junction contained 7 bases not matched to a gene. Germline V gene lookup returns CDR1 SGHRS and CDR2 YFSETQ. The CDR3 spans 17 residues. CDR3 DNA: TGCGCCAGCAGCCCCACGCTAGCGGGGACGAACACCGGGGAGCTGTTTTTT. Translated: CASSPTLAGTNTGELFF.

Of note for this clone: Other nucleotide sequences from this sample produce the same CDR3. The rearrangement joins TRBV5-1 to TRBJ2-3; no clear D. There are 13 residues in the CDR3. In germline, CDR1 is SGHRS, CDR2 YFSETQ. V was shortened by 0 bases and J by 1 base, with 3 bases between the two germline ends. The CDR3 DNA sequence: TGCGCCAGCAGCTTGGCGGGCACAGATACGCAGTATTTT. Its protein is CASSLAGTDTQYF.

In DNA form, the CDR3 reads TGTGCCAGCAGTCTGGGAGGGGACTCTGGAAACACCATATATTTT. Its translation is CASSLGGDSGNTIYF. V and J are TRBV28 and TRBJ1-3; tentative D call: TRBD1 (5 bases). The germline V gene encodes CDR1 MDHEN and CDR2 SYDVKM. The CDR3 totals 15 residues. The V end lost 5 bases, the J end lost 0 bases, and 11 bases lay between the germline ends. Full variable domain (rest looked up from reference TRBV28 and TRBJ1-3): DVKVTQSSRYLVKRTGEKVFLECVQDMDHENMFWYRQDPGLGLRLIYFSYDVKMKEKGDIPEGYSVSREKKERFSLILESASTNQTSMYLCASSLGGDSGNTIYFGEGSWLTVV.

The V gene is TRBV4-3, the J gene TRBJ1-2, with D possibly being TRBD1 (6 bases). CDR3 length: 17 residues. Germline CDR1 is LGHNA and CDR2 is YSLEER. Trimming stripped 0 bases from V and 4 bases from J, with 18 bases between. The CDR3 sequence: CASSQEFGGGSTYGYTF. Here the CDR3 DNA reads TGCGCCAGCAGCCAAGAGTTTGGGGGGGGCTCGACCTATGGCTACACCTTC.

The V call is TRBV7-6, the J call TRBJ2-3; 7 bases fit TRBD2. The CDR3 loop spans 15 amino acids. Germline V CDR1 and CDR2: SGHVS, FNYEAQ. The ends lost 1 base at V and 5 bases at J; junction bases unmatched: 6. DNA of the CDR3: TGTGCCAGCAGCTTAGTTACTAGCGTTGGAGATACGCAGTATTTT. This codes for CASSLVTSVGDTQYF. Full variable domain (rest looked up from reference TRBV7-6 and TRBJ2-3): GAGVSQSPRYKVTKRGQDVALRCDPISGHVSLYWYRQALGQGPEFLTYFNYEAQQDKSGLPNDRFSAERPEGSISTLTIQRTEQRDSAMYRCASSLVTSVGDTQYFGPGTRLTVL.

The V call is TRBV10-3, the J call TRBJ2-3; 9 positions agree with TRBD2. V trimming: 4 bases; J trimming: 4 bases; junction bases outside the gene matches: 3. This CDR3 has 14 amino acids. Germline-derived CDR1 and CDR2 are ENHRY and SYGVKD. The CDR3 DNA follows: TGTGCCATCAGTGGGACTAGCGCCCCAGATACGCAGTATTTT. Its protein is CAISGTSAPDTQYF.

The chain combines TRBV7-2 with TRBJ1-1, with 10 bases that match TRBD1. V lost 2 bases, J lost 0 bases, and 9 bases stayed unmatched. This CDR3 spans 18 amino acids. CDR1 and CDR2 (germline): SGHTA, FQGNSA. CDR3 sequence (DNA): TGTGCCAGCAGCTTAAGGGGAGGGACAGGGGACTTGAACACTGAAGCTTTCTTT. Translating it yields CASSLRGGTGDLNTEAFF.

This chain links TRBV6-4 with TRBJ2-5; D possibly corresponds to TRBD2 (6 bases). The CDR3 is 14 residues long. In germline, CDR1 is MRHNA, CDR2 SNTAGT. V lost 2 bases and J 6 bases, leaving 13 bases between the germline ends. Here the CDR3 DNA reads TGTGCCAGCAGTGACACAGCGGGTGAACAGACCCAGTACTTC. It is translated as CASSDTAGEQTQYF.

CDR3 residues: CASSPGGHEQYF. The DNA of the CDR3 is TGTGCCAGCAGCCCAGGGGGACACGAGCAGTACTTC. V usage is TRBV6-2 or TRBV6-3 and J usage is TRBJ2-7, with 7 bases identical to TRBD1. This CDR3 has 12 amino acids. The V and J ends lost 6 bases and 5 bases, in that order; junction bases with no gene match: 4. CDR1 is MNHEY and CDR2 is SVGEGT in the germline V gene.

V usage is TRBV6-5 and J usage is TRBJ2-7, with 11 bases matching TRBD1. Germline lookup yields CDR1 MNHEY and CDR2 SVGAGI. CDR3 length: 15 amino acids. V gave up 6 bases and J gave up 2 bases; unmatched junction bases: 6. The CDR3 region has the DNA TGTGCCAGCAGCTCCGGGACAGGGGGTCCCTACGAGCAGTACTTC. It specifies CASSSGTGGPYEQYF.

V is TRBV11-2 and J is TRBJ2-7, with TRBD2 identical over 7 bases. V was pared by 4 bases and J by 6 bases, with 3 bases of the junction left unmatched. The CDR3 is made up of 12 amino acids. The germline V gene has CDR1 SGHAT and CDR2 FQNNGV. In DNA, the CDR3 is TGTGCCAGCAGCTCCTGGGGGGGCGAGCAGTACTTC. This gives the protein CASSSWGGEQYF.